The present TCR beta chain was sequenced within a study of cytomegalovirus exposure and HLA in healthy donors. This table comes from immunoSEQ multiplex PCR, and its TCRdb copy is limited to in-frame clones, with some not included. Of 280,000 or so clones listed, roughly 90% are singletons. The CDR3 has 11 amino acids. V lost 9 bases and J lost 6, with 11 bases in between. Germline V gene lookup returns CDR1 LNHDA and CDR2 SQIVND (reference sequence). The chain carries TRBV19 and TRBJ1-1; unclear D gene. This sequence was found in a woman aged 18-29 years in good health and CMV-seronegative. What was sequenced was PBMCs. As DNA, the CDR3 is TGTGCCAGCGGAGGCGCGGCTGAAGCTTTCTTT. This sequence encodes CASGGAAEAFF.